Listed below are T cell receptor beta chains from one sample, sequenced in a study of cytomegalovirus exposure and HLA in healthy donors. TCRdb's copy holds only in-frame clones and misses some; the assay was immunoSEQ multiplex PCR. The sample has about 160,000 clones, around 90% seen once. Sequenced input: PBMCs. Receptor source: a woman under 30 in good health and CMV-seropositive. The CDR3 runs from the conserved cysteine through the conserved F or W. A D gene is named only where the DNA matches it firmly. A row's size may be missing; if present it is once, few, many or a size class.

d_call	v_call	clone_size	j_call	cdr3_aa	cdr3_nt
-	TRBV7-5	-	TRBJ2-7	CARSLGGWGLVLESYEQYF	TGTGCCAGAAGCTTAGGGGGGTGGGGACTAGTCCTTGAATCCTACGAGCAGTACTTC
TRBD1	TRBV27	-	TRBJ1-2	CASRPGTGNGYTF	TGTGCCAGCAGACCAGGGACAGGGAATGGCTACACCTTC
TRBD1	TRBV7-8	-	TRBJ2-7	CASSTEPGQSAYEQYF	TGTGCCAGCAGCACAGAACCGGGACAGTCAGCCTACGAGCAGTACTTC
TRBD1	TRBV27	-	TRBJ2-5	CASSPGQAPQETQYF	TGTGCCAGCAGTCCGGGACAGGCCCCACAAGAGACCCAGTACTTC
-	TRBV28	-	TRBJ2-3	CASSLTRATTDTQYF	TGTGCCAGCAGTTTAACCAGGGCCACCACAGATACGCAGTATTTT
-	TRBV27	-	TRBJ1-5	CASSLSRTAYSNQPQHF	TGTGCCAGCAGTTTATCCCGGACAGCCTATAGCAATCAGCCCCAGCATTTT
-	TRBV7-8	few	TRBJ1-2	CASSVQDSLSGYTF	TGTGCCAGCAGCGTGCAGGACAGCTTAAGTGGCTACACCTTC
-	TRBV9	-	TRBJ2-5	CASSPSVRGETQYF	TGTGCCAGCAGCCCCTCCGTCAGGGGAGAGACCCAGTACTTC
TRBD1	TRBV18	-	TRBJ1-4	CASSPRDRGLEKLFF	TGTGCCAGCTCACCGAGGGACAGGGGATTAGAAAAACTGTTTTTT
TRBD1	TRBV6-1	-	TRBJ2-4	CASSDGQGSIQYF	TGTGCCAGCAGTGACGGACAGGGGAGCATTCAGTACTTC
TRBD1	TRBV5-1	-	TRBJ1-2	CASSLKGASYGYTF	TGCGCCAGCAGCTTGAAGGGGGCTAGCTATGGCTACACCTTC
TRBD1	TRBV18	-	TRBJ2-7	CASSETTGGFDEQYF	TGTGCCAGCTCAGAAACGACAGGGGGCTTCGACGAGCAGTACTTC
TRBD1	TRBV28	many	TRBJ2-3	CASSPGQGATDTQYF	TGTGCCAGCAGCCCGGGACAGGGGGCCACAGATACGCAGTATTTT
-	TRBV2	-	TRBJ2-7	CASRRITSGDEQYF	TGTGCCAGCAGGAGGATAACCTCGGGGGACGAGCAGTACTTC
-	TRBV6-1	-	TRBJ1-1	CASRRVTNMNTEAFF	TGTGCCAGCCGCCGGGTCACAAACATGAACACTGAAGCTTTCTTT
-	TRBV7-9	-	TRBJ1-2	CASSSPESSTNYGYTF	TGTGCCAGCAGCTCGCCCGAGTCAAGTACTAACTATGGCTACACCTTC
-	TRBV6-4	few	TRBJ2-2	CASRDEDSTGELFF	TGTGCCAGCAGAGACGAAGACAGCACCGGGGAGCTGTTTTTT
TRBD2	TRBV7-2	-	TRBJ2-7	CASSPSGGLAGEQYF	TGTGCCAGCAGCCCGAGCGGTGGACTAGCAGGCGAGCAGTACTTC
TRBD1	TRBV18	-	TRBJ1-5	CASSPGDRDSQPQHF	TGTGCCAGCTCACCAGGGGACAGGGATAGTCAGCCCCAGCATTTT
-	TRBV4-1	-	TRBJ1-6	CASSLTPLAGQNSPLHF	TGCGCCAGCAGTCTTACCCCCTTGGCAGGGCAAAATTCACCCCTCCACTTT
TRBD1	TRBV7-2	once	TRBJ1-2	CASTRRSPGQANYGYTF	TGTGCCAGCACCCGCCGTAGTCCGGGACAGGCTAACTATGGCTACACCTTC
TRBD2	TRBV5-1	-	TRBJ2-7	CASSVSGSVGSYEQYF	TGCGCCAGCAGCGTTAGCGGGAGCGTAGGGTCCTACGAGCAGTACTTC
TRBD1	TRBV5-1	-	TRBJ2-1	CASRIAGTGDNEQFF	TGCGCCAGCAGAATTGCGGGGACAGGAGACAATGAGCAGTTCTTC
-	TRBV27	-	TRBJ2-3	CASSLIGVTGTDTQYF	TGTGCCAGCAGTTTAATCGGGGTTACGGGCACAGATACGCAGTATTTT
-	TRBV2	few	TRBJ2-7	CAAGRGPYEQYF	TGTGCCGCGGGAAGGGGCCCCTACGAGCAGTACTTC
-	TRBV5-1	-	TRBJ2-3	CASGGGSSTDTQYF	TGCGCCAGCGGCGGCGGGTCTAGCACAGATACGCAGTATTTT
TRBD1	TRBV4-2	-	TRBJ1-2	CASSQTARQGDGYTF	TGTGCCAGCAGCCAAACCGCCAGGCAGGGGGATGGCTACACCTTC
TRBD1	TRBV5-1	-	TRBJ1-1	CASSLGDREAEAFF	TGCGCCAGCAGCTTGGGTGACAGGGAGGCTGAAGCTTTCTTT
-	TRBV6-4	-	TRBJ1-1	CASSAQGNTEAFF	TGTGCCAGCAGTGCACAGGGAAACACTGAAGCTTTCTTT
-	TRBV9	-	TRBJ1-1	CASSIQVGDTEAFF	TGTGCCAGCAGCATACAGGTAGGAGACACTGAAGCTTTCTTT
TRBD1	TRBV15	-	TRBJ1-1	CATSREVFKGASSSAFF	TGTGCCACCAGCAGAGAAGTTTTTAAGGGGGCCTCATCCTCAGCTTTCTTT
-	TRBV21-1	-	TRBJ1-6	CASSKHRSSYNSPLHF	TGTGCCAGCAGCAAACACAGGAGCTCCTATAATTCACCCCTCCACTTT
-	TRBV29-1	-	TRBJ2-7	CSVGRFRGISSEQYF	TGCAGCGTTGGTAGGTTTCGCGGGATTTCTTCCGAGCAGTACTTC
TRBD1	TRBV11-2	-	TRBJ1-5	CASSLTGGEKPQHF	TGTGCCAGCAGCTTAACAGGGGGCGAAAAGCCCCAGCATTTT
TRBD2	TRBV4-3	-	TRBJ2-3	CASSQDESSGSDTQYF	TGCGCCAGCAGCCAAGATGAAAGTAGCGGGAGTGATACGCAGTATTTT
-	TRBV28	-	TRBJ2-7	CASSRTPSSYEQYF	TGTGCCAGCAGCCGTACACCAAGCTCCTACGAGCAGTACTTC
-	TRBV5-6	-	TRBJ2-4	CASSLAEEEAKNIQYF	TGTGCCAGCAGCTTGGCAGAGGAGGAAGCCAAAAACATTCAGTACTTC
TRBD2	TRBV2	-	TRBJ2-3	CASIRTAGGTDTQYF	TGTGCCAGCATTCGAACGGCGGGAGGAACAGATACGCAGTATTTT
-	TRBV7-8	-	TRBJ1-2	CASSQPRGGTNYGYTF	TGTGCCAGCAGCCAACCACGGGGAGGAACTAACTATGGCTACACCTTC
TRBD2	TRBV7-8	-	TRBJ2-4	CASSLAGSGRGLAKNIQYF	TGTGCCAGCAGCTTAGCGGGTAGCGGGAGAGGGTTAGCCAAAAACATTCAGTACTTC